One and the same sample provided the 18 T cell receptor beta chains below, sequenced in a study of beta chain features in type 1 diabetes. Findings and limits, study-wide: A moderate, significant TCRB CDR3 shortening appeared in type 1 diabetes across four CD4+ subsets.

Every isolated RNA sample was fully reverse transcribed, so sequencing captured expressed TCRB transcripts. The assay was immunoSEQ multiplex PCR, and TCRdb's table has in-frame clones only and misses some. Counted here are some 700,000 clones, around 15% occurring once; the ten biggest clones make up approximately 0.02%. Antigen specificity for these receptors is unknown. The sample comprised naive CD4+ T cells from blood. Receptors were obtained from a man younger than 30 with type 1 diabetes.

The chain joins TRBV6-5 to TRBJ2-7, with 8 bases fitting TRBD2. CDR3 length: 13 residues. The V gene's germline CDR1 is MNHEY and CDR2 SVGAGI. J was trimmed by 0 bases and V by 7 bases; bases with no gene match: 2. The CDR3 loop reads CASNRGGSYEQYF. Written as DNA, the CDR3 is TGTGCCAGCAACCGGGGGGGCTCCTACGAGCAGTACTTC.

The gene calls are TRBV27 and TRBJ2-1; possible D gene TRBD2, 5 bases. Germline V gene lookup returns CDR1 MNHEY and CDR2 SMNVEV (reference sequence). This CDR3 is 17 amino acids long. The V gene lost 2 bases and the J gene lost 0 bases, with 14 bases spanning the gap. DNA of the CDR3: TGTGCCAGCAGTTTAAATCGGTTAGCGAACTCCTACAATGAGCAGTTCTTC. Its protein is CASSLNRLANSYNEQFF.

This clone was picked up a small number of times. The rearrangement uses TRBV7-8 and TRBJ2-1, with D possibly being TRBD1 (6 bases). Germline CDR1 is SGHVS and CDR2 is FQNEAQ. This CDR3 spans 14 amino acids. The V end lost 5 bases, the J end lost 3 bases, and 11 bases lay between the germline ends. The CDR3 nucleotides are TGTGCCAGCAGCCCCACAGGGTACTACAATGAGCAGTTCTTC. Protein: CASSPTGYYNEQFF.

In nucleotides, the CDR3 is TGTGCCAGCAGCTTACCCGGGACTTATGGCTACACCTTC. Amino acid sequence: CASSLPGTYGYTF. The genes are TRBV7-8 and TRBJ1-2; D may be TRBD1 (5 bases). V shed 2 bases and J shed 5 bases, with 9 bases lying between them. There are 13 residues in the CDR3. CDR1 and CDR2 (germline): SGHVS, FQNEAQ. The full variable domain, its missing parts supplied by reference TRBV7-8 and TRBJ1-2, is GAGVSQSPRYKVAKRGQDVALRCDPISGHVSLFWYQQALGQGPEFLTYFQNEAQLDKSGLPSDRFFAERPEGSVSTLKIQRTQQEDSAVYLCASSLPGTYGYTFGSGTRLTVV.

The chain employs TRBV2 and TRBJ2-1; 7 bases are a match to TRBD2. The germline V gene encodes CDR1 SNHLY and CDR2 FYNNEI. This CDR3 spans 15 amino acids. Trimming removed 9 bases from V and 1 base from J; junction bases left unmatched: 9. The CDR3 DNA follows: TGTGCCAGAAGTACGGGGGGTCTTTCCTACAATGAGCAGTTCTTC. It encodes CARSTGGLSYNEQFF.

The sample holds a few counts of this clone. The chain employs TRBV15 and TRBJ2-4, with D possibly called TRBD1 or TRBD2 (7 bases each). The CDR3 runs to 12 residues. The V gene's germline CDR1 is LNHNV and CDR2 YYDKDF (reference sequence). Trimming took 5 bases from V and 15 from J, leaving 17 bases between them. The CDR3 protein is CATSWGGGRGYF. Written as DNA, the CDR3 is TGTGCCACCAGCTGGGGAGGGGGCCGGGGGTACTTC.

This clone was seen only a few times. The chain links TRBV5-6 to TRBJ1-5; no firm D call. In germline, CDR1 is SGHDT, CDR2 YYEEEE. V was shortened by 0 bases and J by 0 bases, with 19 bases between the two germline ends. This CDR3 has 19 amino acids. CDR3 sequence reads: CASSLAPMGIFNSNQPQHF. The CDR3 DNA reads as TGTGCCAGCAGCTTGGCCCCTATGGGAATATTCAATAGCAATCAGCCCCAGCATTTT.

There are a few counts of this clone. The same CDR3 is also encoded by other DNA sequences in this sample. The chain employs TRBV7-9 and TRBJ1-2; D gene unclear. The CDR3 consists of 13 residues. From germline, CDR1 is SEHNR and CDR2 FQNEAQ (reference sequence). The V end was cut by 3 bases, the J end by 2 bases, with 7 bases between. CDR3 nucleotide sequence: TGTGCCAGCAGCTTCGGGCAAAACTATGGCTACACCTTC. Its translation is CASSFGQNYGYTF.

This chain uses TRBV2 with TRBJ1-2; no reliable D call. Germline V gene data show CDR1 as SNHLY and CDR2 as FYNNEI. This CDR3 region has 14 residues. V was pared by 7 bases and J by 1 base, with 13 bases between. The CDR3 nucleotides read TGTGCCAGCAATTTACGGCTACTTAACTATGGCTACACCTTC. Translated, it gives CASNLRLLNYGYTF.

The chain couples TRBV7-2 to TRBJ1-2; 7 nucleotides match TRBD1. The V segment lost 4 bases and the J segment 3 bases; nucleotides outside the gene matches: 8. The CDR3 contains 15 residues. Germline lookup yields CDR1 SGHTA and CDR2 FQGNSA. CDR3 in DNA: TGTGCCAGCAGCTCCTACCCAGGGGGTGACTATGGCTACACCTTC. Protein: CASSSYPGGDYGYTF.

The sample holds a few counts of this clone. Additional DNA sequences in this sample encode the identical CDR3. This chain links TRBV30 with TRBJ2-5; D is uncertain. Germline loops: CDR1 GTSNPN, CDR2 SVGIG (reference sequence). Trimming took off 0 bases at V and 1 base at J, with 6 bases between the two ends. This CDR3 has 13 amino acids. The CDR3 coding sequence is TGTGCCTGGAGTGTAGCGAGCCAAGAGACCCAGTACTTC. Its protein product is CAWSVASQETQYF.

The sample holds a few counts of this clone. V gene TRBV4-1 combines with J gene TRBJ1-6, with 7 bases aligning to TRBD1. CDR1 and CDR2 from the germline V gene are MGHRA and YSYEKL. J lost 9 bases, V lost 5 bases, and 7 bases had no gene match. CDR3 length: 14 amino acids. The CDR3 DNA sequence: TGCGCCAGCAGCAGACAGGGTGGGGCTTCACCCCTCCACTTT. This sequence encodes CASSRQGGASPLHF.

This sequence joins TRBV13 and TRBJ2-5; TRBD2 aligns across 7 bases. V lost 5 bases, J lost 8 bases, and 11 bases stayed unmatched. CDR1 and CDR2 (germline): PRHDT, FYEKMQ (reference sequence). CDR3 length: 14 residues. The CDR3: CASSESGTGGTQYF. As DNA, the CDR3 is TGTGCCAGCAGCGAGTCCGGGACGGGGGGAACCCAGTACTTC.

This chain links TRBV15 with TRBJ2-3, with TRBD2 identical over 13 bases. Germline V lookup: CDR1 LNHNV, CDR2 YYDKDF (reference sequence). V shed 5 bases and J 0 bases; nucleotides not matched to a gene: 17. This CDR3 is built from 21 residues. The CDR3 DNA follows: TGTGCCACCAGCCACACTAGCGGGGGGGAAACCAAGACTTCTAGCACAGATACGCAGTATTTT. Translation: CATSHTSGGETKTSSTDTQYF. Full variable domain (remainder filled in from reference TRBV15 and TRBJ2-3): DAMVIQNPRYQVTQFGKPVTLSCSQTLNHNVMYWYQQKSSQAPKLLFHYYDKDFNNEADTPDNFQSRRPNTSFCFLDIRSPGLGDTAMYLCATSHTSGGETKTSSTDTQYFGPGTRLTVL.

This rearrangement joins TRBV13 to TRBJ1-3, with 7 bases fitting TRBD1. After removal of 1 base from V and 2 bases from J, the junction contained 8 bases not matched to a gene. The CDR3 spans 17 residues. Germline CDR1 and CDR2: PRHDT and FYEKMQ (reference sequence). The CDR3 DNA sequence: TGTGCCAGCAGCTTAGATTATCCGGGACAGACTGGAAACACCATATATTTT. Translation: CASSLDYPGQTGNTIYF.

This clone was observed a few times. The rearrangement joins TRBV9 to TRBJ1-1; D remains unclear. Germline values: CDR1 SGDLS, CDR2 YYNGEE. Trimming pared 0 bases from V and 11 bases from J, leaving 20 bases between. The CDR3 contains 15 residues. CDR3 coding DNA: TGTGCCAGCAGCGTAGAAGCGGCAAGCCCTATCAAGGCTTTCTTT. The encoded protein is CASSVEAASPIKAFF.

The chain is built from TRBV30 and TRBJ1-1; D perhaps matches TRBD1 (5 bases). V shed 3 bases and J shed 1 base, with 15 bases lying between them. The CDR3 is 15 residues long. Per the germline V gene, CDR1 is GTSNPN and CDR2 is SVGIG (reference sequence). The CDR3 here is CAWSHPGRPNTEAFF. As DNA, the CDR3 is TGTGCCTGGAGCCACCCGGGACGGCCGAACACTGAAGCTTTCTTT.

This rearrangement joins TRBV2 to TRBJ2-7; D perhaps matches TRBD2 (7 bases). V lost 5 bases to trimming and J lost 7 bases, with 18 bases between them. The V gene's germline CDR1 is SNHLY and CDR2 FYNNEI. The CDR3 sequence is 14 residues long. The CDR3 region has the DNA TGTGCCAGCAGTTACTCCCGGGGGGCTGGAGAGCAGTACTTC. Translation gives CASSYSRGAGEQYF.